This T cell receptor beta chain is drawn from a study of blood T cell repertoires in COVID-19. The CDR3 extends over 19 amino acids. The trim removed 1 base at V and 5 bases at J, leaving 11 bases unmatched. From germline, CDR1 is LGHNA and CDR2 YNFKEQ. TCRdb's table, derived via immunoSEQ multiplex PCR, lists solely in-frame clones and lacks some. Of about 270,000 clones listed, less than 85% are singletons. The specimen was peripheral blood. The V call is TRBV4-2, the J call TRBJ2-3, with 14 bases lining up with TRBD2. This TCR was recovered from a human donor with COVID-19, enrolled during active disease. The donor label of this sample is uncertain. In DNA form, the CDR3 reads TGTGCCAGCAGCCAAGTTTTCAGACTAGCGGGAGGGCAGGAAGATACGCAGTATTTT. The encoded protein is CASSQVFRLAGGQEDTQYF.